This T cell receptor (beta chain) was documented in a study of preoperative IRX-2 immunotherapy in early breast cancer. Germline CDR1 is SGHRS and CDR2 is YFSETQ. The V and J ends lost 7 bases and 6 bases respectively, with 18 bases between them. This CDR3 is built from 14 residues. Treatment described: preoperative locoregional IRX-2 cytokine immunotherapy. Samples came from a phase Ib trial of preoperative locoregional IRX-2 cytokine immunotherapy. Generated by immunoSEQ multiplex PCR, the TCRdb table keeps only in-frame clones and is missing some. This repertoire shows over 25,000 clones, around 83% found once; its top ten account for 2% to 3%.

This clonotype originated in a human donor with breast cancer. This chain connects TRBV5-1 to TRBJ2-3, with D perhaps TRBD2 (7 bases). This specimen consisted of lymph node tissue, obtained from a patient treated with IRX-2 immunotherapy. CDR3 in DNA: TGCGCCAGCTCATTAGAGGGGGGGCACGATACGCAGTATTTT. Its translation: CASSLEGGHDTQYF. The variable domain in full, completed from reference TRBV5-1 and TRBJ2-3, reads KAGVTQTPRYLIKTRGQQVTLSCSPISGHRSVSWYQQTPGQGLQFLFEYFSETQRNKGNFPGRFSGRQFSNSRSEMNVSTLELGDSALYLCASSLEGGHDTQYFGPGTRLTVL.